The source of this T cell receptor beta chain is a study of early T cells in non-severe SARS-CoV-2 infection. TCRdb used MiXCR to reprocess the 5' RACE reads, holding one entry per CDR3 protein. The table has tens of thousands of distinct CDR3 sequences, about 6.2% seen once. CDR1 is SNHLY and CDR2 is FYNNEI in the germline V gene. V was pared by 6 bases and J by 7 bases, with 12 bases of the junction left unmatched. CDR3 size: 15 residues. The TCR comes from an adult who was a healthcare worker with PCR-confirmed SARS-CoV-2 infection or an uninfected control (not recorded which). Sequenced: whole blood. The rearrangement joins TRBV2 to TRBJ2-1; 7 nucleotides align to TRBD2. This CDR3 is CASRDRTSLRNEQFF. For the CDR3, the DNA is TGTGCCAGCAGGGACCGGACTAGTTTGAGAAATGAGCAGTTCTTC. The full variable domain, with the rest looked up from reference TRBV2 and TRBJ2-1, is EPEVTQTPSHQVTQMGQEVILRCVPISNHLYFYWYRQILGQKVEFLVSFYNNEISEKSEIFDDQFSVERPDGSNFTLKIRSTKLEDSAMYFCASRDRTSLRNEQFFGPGTRLTVL.